This entry lists 19 T cell receptor beta chains sequenced from one sample in a study of T cell responses to AZD1222 COVID-19 vaccine. TCRdb's table, derived via immunoSEQ multiplex PCR, lists solely in-frame clones and lacks some. The sample lists roughly 130,000 clones, about 90% occurring once. The sample consisted of peripheral blood, taken on day 0 of AZD1222 vaccination. These receptors originate from an adult in good health.

This chain connects TRBV10-3 to TRBJ2-7; maybe TRBD1 (6 bases). The germline V gene has CDR1 ENHRY and CDR2 SYGVKD. CDR3 length equals 14 residues. Trimming cost V 2 bases and J 2 bases, with 10 bases left between them. In nucleotides, the CDR3 is TGTGCCATCAGTGAGGTGGCAGGGGCCTACGAGCAGTACTTC. Its protein product is CAISEVAGAYEQYF.

This clone showed up just a few times. The chain recombines TRBV4-1 with TRBJ2-3; no clear D gene. Germline V CDR1 and CDR2: MGHRA, YSYEKL. The CDR3 is 16 residues long. Trimming stripped 0 bases from V and 4 bases from J, with 14 bases between. The DNA for the CDR3 is TGCGCCAGCAGCCAAGATTGGGGTATTGAGGCAGATACGCAGTATTTT. As protein: CASSQDWGIEADTQYF.

With respect to this clone: This sample also contains other DNA sequences that code for the same CDR3. The rearrangement links TRBV27 to TRBJ1-4; TRBD1 might be the D (5 bases). The CDR3 is 14 residues long. Germline lookup yields CDR1 MNHEY and CDR2 SMNVEV (reference sequence). V gave up 2 bases and J gave up 2 bases, with 6 bases separating them. CDR3 protein: CASSLRGTNEKLFF. CDR3 coding DNA: TGTGCCAGCAGTTTACGGGGCACTAATGAAAAACTGTTTTTT.

The chain recombines TRBV28 with TRBJ2-5; 9 nucleotides match TRBD1. Germline CDR1 reads MDHEN; CDR2 reads SYDVKM. The CDR3 covers 17 residues. The J segment lost 4 bases and the V segment lost 1 base, leaving 10 bases of the junction unmatched. This CDR3 is CASSLSHQTGGIETQYF. CDR3 nucleotide sequence: TGTGCCAGCAGTTTATCCCACCAAACAGGGGGCATAGAGACCCAGTACTTC.

The rearrangement joins TRBV7-9 to TRBJ1-5, with no clear D. V shed 5 bases and J shed 5 bases, with 16 bases lying between them. This CDR3 region has 15 residues. Germline V gives CDR1 SEHNR, CDR2 FQNEAQ (reference sequence). The CDR3 bases are TGTGCCAGCAGCCCAACCGGGAGGTTGGATCAGCCCCAGCATTTT. Translation: CASSPTGRLDQPQHF.

As DNA, the CDR3 is TGCGCCAGCAGTGAGTCCGTAGCGGGAGGAGCGTACGAGCAGTACTTC. Its protein is CASSESVAGGAYEQYF. The chain has TRBV10-1 and TRBJ2-7, with TRBD2 matching 10 bases. Looked up from germline, CDR1 is WNHNN and CDR2 is SYGVQD (reference sequence). The CDR3 extends over 16 amino acids. Losses at the gene ends were 0 bases for V and 4 bases for J; bases not matched to a gene: 6.

The genes are TRBV9 and TRBJ1-5; 9 bases match TRBD1. The J segment lost 4 bases and the V segment lost 4 bases, leaving 6 bases of the junction unmatched. The CDR3 is made up of 15 amino acids. The germline V gene has CDR1 SGDLS and CDR2 YYNGEE. CDR3 loop: CASSLGDRDNQPQHF. The CDR3, as DNA: TGTGCCAGCAGCTTAGGGGACAGGGATAATCAGCCCCAGCATTTT.

The rearrangement uses TRBV30 and TRBJ1-4; 8 bases agree with TRBD1. CDR3 length equals 14 residues. Germline CDR1 and CDR2: GTSNPN and SVGIG (reference sequence). V was clipped by 0 bases and J by 8 bases; unmatched bases: 5. Here the CDR3 reads CAWSVQTGVEKLFF. CDR3 sequence (DNA): TGTGCCTGGAGTGTCCAGACAGGGGTCGAAAAACTGTTTTTT.

The V call is TRBV7-9, the J call TRBJ2-1; TRBD1 matches 12 bases. Trimming removed 5 bases from V and 8 bases from J; junction bases left unmatched: 13. This CDR3 spans 17 amino acids. The germline V gene encodes CDR1 SEHNR and CDR2 FQNEAQ (reference sequence). CDR3 DNA: TGTGCCAGCAGCCAGGGACAGGGGGCCGGGGGAGAGGATGAGCAGTTCTTC. It encodes CASSQGQGAGGEDEQFF.

This rearrangement joins TRBV6-5 to TRBJ1-1, with D unresolved. The CDR3 is 13 residues long. V was pared by 0 bases and J by 1 base, with 3 bases between. The germline V gene encodes CDR1 MNHEY and CDR2 SVGAGI. This chain's CDR3 is CASSYSTNTEAFF. Here the CDR3 DNA reads TGTGCCAGCAGTTACTCGACGAACACTGAAGCTTTCTTT.

The chain links TRBV4-3 to TRBJ2-7; D is ambiguous. The CDR3 consists of 13 residues. Trimming took 0 bases from V and 5 from J, leaving 8 bases between them. Germline CDR1 LGHNA, CDR2 YSLEER. This CDR3 is CASSQDPSNEQYF. The CDR3 DNA reads as TGCGCCAGCAGCCAAGACCCTAGTAACGAGCAGTACTTC.

The rearrangement joins TRBV10-2 to TRBJ1-1; D unresolved. Germline CDR1 WSHSY, CDR2 SAAADI. This CDR3 has 13 amino acids. V was cut by 3 bases and J by 1 base, with 6 bases left in between. CDR3 residues: CASSDRANTEAFF. Here the CDR3 DNA reads TGCGCCAGCAGTGACCGGGCGAACACTGAAGCTTTCTTT.

This sequence joins TRBV30 and TRBJ2-3; 7 bases match TRBD1. The germline CDR1 and CDR2 sequences are GTSNPN and SVGIG (reference sequence). The CDR3 sequence is 13 residues long. With 5 bases clipped from V and 2 bases from J, the junction kept 4 bases outside the gene matches. This chain's CDR3 is CAWSTGVTDTQYF. The CDR3 region has the DNA TGTGCCTGGTCTACAGGGGTCACAGATACGCAGTATTTT.

This sequence joins TRBV7-9 and TRBJ2-5, with 9 bases aligning to TRBD2. V shed 4 bases and J 2 bases; nucleotides not matched to a gene: 8. CDR3 length: 16 amino acids. Germline CDR1 reads SEHNR; CDR2 reads FQNEAQ (reference sequence). The CDR3 is CASSSGRLAVQETQYF. The CDR3 nucleotides are TGTGCCAGCAGCTCCGGCCGACTAGCGGTTCAAGAGACCCAGTACTTC.

The CDR3 nucleotides are TGTGCCAGCAGACCATGGGACAATGGGGAACCACCCCTCCACTTT. Its protein is CASRPWDNGEPPLHF. J is TRBJ1-6 and V is TRBV7-2; possibly TRBD1 for D (6 bases). The CDR3 is 15 amino acids. CDR1 is SGHTA, CDR2 FQGNSA, per germline. V was shortened by 6 bases and J by 11 bases, with 20 bases between the two germline ends.

This rearrangement joins TRBV6-2 or TRBV6-3 to TRBJ1-1; a weak D match, TRBD1 (5 bases). The V and J ends lost 4 bases and 0 bases respectively, with 18 bases between them. Looked up from germline, CDR1 is MNHEY and CDR2 is SVGEGT. The CDR3 runs 17 residues. The CDR3 loop reads CASSSNPGLTLNTEAFF. DNA of the CDR3: TGTGCCAGCAGTTCCAATCCGGGACTTACGTTGAACACTGAAGCTTTCTTT.

Note on this clone: Distinct nucleotide sequences in the sample also encode this CDR3. The chain links TRBV20-1 to TRBJ1-1, with D unresolved. Germline V gives CDR1 DFQATT, CDR2 SNEGSKA (reference sequence). The CDR3 contains 10 residues. V lost 5 bases and J 5 bases, leaving 6 bases between the germline ends. This CDR3 is CSARRTEAFF. The CDR3 bases are TGCAGTGCTCGGAGGACTGAAGCTTTCTTT.

The rearrangement uses TRBV5-4 and TRBJ2-1, with TRBD2 matching over 9 bases. The germline V gene has CDR1 SGHNT and CDR2 YYREEE (reference sequence). The CDR3 is made up of 16 amino acids. The junction had 10 bases not matched to a gene; V was cut back by 2 bases and J by 7 bases. In DNA, the CDR3 is TGTGCCAGCAGCTTACCGCTTAGCGGGAGAAGGAATGAGCAGTTCTTC. It translates to CASSLPLSGRRNEQFF.

The chain is built from TRBV28 and TRBJ1-6; maybe TRBD1 (5 bases). CDR3 length: 16 residues. Per the germline V gene, CDR1 is MDHEN and CDR2 is SYDVKM. Trimming cost V 8 bases and J 9 bases, with 23 bases left between them. The CDR3, as DNA: TGTGCCAGCTTGAAGGTTGGCGGACATTCGGGTTCACCCCTCCACTTT. Protein product: CASLKVGGHSGSPLHF.